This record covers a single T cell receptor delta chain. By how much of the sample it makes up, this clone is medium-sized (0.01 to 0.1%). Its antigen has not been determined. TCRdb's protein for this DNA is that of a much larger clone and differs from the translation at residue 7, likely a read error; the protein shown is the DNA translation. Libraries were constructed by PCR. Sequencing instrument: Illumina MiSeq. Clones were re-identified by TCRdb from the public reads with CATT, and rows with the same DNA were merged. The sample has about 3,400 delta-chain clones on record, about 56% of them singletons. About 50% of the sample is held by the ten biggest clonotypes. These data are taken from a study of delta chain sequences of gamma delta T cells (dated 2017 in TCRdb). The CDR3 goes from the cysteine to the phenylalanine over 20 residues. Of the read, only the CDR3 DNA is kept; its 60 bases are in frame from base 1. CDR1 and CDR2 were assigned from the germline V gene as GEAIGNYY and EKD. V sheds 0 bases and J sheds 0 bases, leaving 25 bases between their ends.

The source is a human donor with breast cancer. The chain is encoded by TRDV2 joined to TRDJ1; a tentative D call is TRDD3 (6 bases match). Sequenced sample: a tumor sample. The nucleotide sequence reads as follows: TGTGCCTGTGACACCGTGACAAGGGAGGGGGACCGACCTTACACCGATAAACTCATCTTT. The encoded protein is CACDTVTREGDRPYTDKLIF.